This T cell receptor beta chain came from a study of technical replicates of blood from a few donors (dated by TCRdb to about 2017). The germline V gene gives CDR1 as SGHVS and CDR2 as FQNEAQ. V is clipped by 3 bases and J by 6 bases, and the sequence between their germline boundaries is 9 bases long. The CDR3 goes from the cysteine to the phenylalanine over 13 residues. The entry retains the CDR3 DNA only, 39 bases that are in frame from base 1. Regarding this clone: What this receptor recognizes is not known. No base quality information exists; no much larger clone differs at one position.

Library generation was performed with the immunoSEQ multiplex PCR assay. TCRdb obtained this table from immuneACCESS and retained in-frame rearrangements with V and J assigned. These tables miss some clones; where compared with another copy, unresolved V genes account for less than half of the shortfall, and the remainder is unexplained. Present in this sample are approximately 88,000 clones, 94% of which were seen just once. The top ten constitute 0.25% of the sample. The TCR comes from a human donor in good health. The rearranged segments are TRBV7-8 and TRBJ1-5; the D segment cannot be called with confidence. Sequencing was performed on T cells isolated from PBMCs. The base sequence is TGTGCCAGCAGCTTGTTACTCGTTCAGCCCCAGCATTTT. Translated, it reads CASSLLLVQPQHF.